Here is one T cell receptor beta chain with its context. The sample is drawn from a study of long-term antiretroviral therapy in people with HIV. Samples were assayed with immunoSEQ v3.0 at survey level. Clones were sequenced by immunoSEQ multiplex PCR, and TCRdb holds only the in-frame ones, with some missing. The table shows about 40,000 clones, with around nine tenths occurring only once. After removal of 0 bases from V and 0 bases from J, the junction contained 7 bases not matched to a gene. There are 18 residues in the CDR3. In germline, CDR1 is SGDLS, CDR2 YYNGEE. The sequences come from unsorted PBMCs, collected 0.1 years before starting antiretroviral therapy. This TCR derives from a woman aged 45-65 years with HIV. The V call is TRBV9, the J call TRBJ2-2; 8 bases line up with TRBD1. CDR3 protein: CASSVEPTTGANTGELFF. As DNA, the CDR3 is TGTGCCAGCAGCGTAGAACCCACGACAGGGGCGAACACCGGGGAGCTGTTTTTT.